Following are 32 T cell receptor beta chains from one sample sequenced in a study of vaccination and CD4 T cells after COVID-19. Treatment described: roughly nine-day PBMC culture with coronavirus spike peptide pools or control peptides (ViraFEST assay). It was before the COVID-19 pandemic (2011-2018) that the unexposed donor's CD4+ T cells were collected. The Oncomine TCR Beta short-read assay sequenced DNA from cultured CD4+ T cells. The genomic DNA was obtained from cultured CD4+ T cells by extraction with the QIAamp micro DNA kit. MiXCR, applied by TCRdb to the PCR reads, yields one record per CDR3 protein. The data contain about 9,200 distinct CDR3 sequences, around 30% of them singletons. These receptors' targets are unknown. The specimen sequenced was CD4+ T cells from blood, cultured in vitro. Receptors originate from a human donor in good health.

This clonotype was seen a handful of times. The chain combines TRBV27 with TRBJ1-1; D gene uncertain. The germline V and J ends were trimmed by 5 bases and 1 base, with 8 bases remaining between them. This CDR3 has 13 residues. Germline V lookup: CDR1 MNHEY, CDR2 SMNVEV (reference sequence). CDR3 coding DNA: TGTGCCAGCAGTATTAACAGGAACACTGAAGCTTTCTTT. It yields the protein CASSINRNTEAFF.

The V and J genes are TRBV20-1 and TRBJ2-7; D is uncertain. The germline V gene encodes CDR1 DFQATT and CDR2 SNEGSKA (reference sequence). The germline V and J ends were trimmed by 3 bases and 2 bases, with 14 bases remaining between them. The CDR3 extends over 14 amino acids. Written as DNA, the CDR3 is TGCAGTGCTAGTCTTCCGGATTTAACCTACGAGCAGTACTTC. It codes for CSASLPDLTYEQYF.

The sample holds a few counts of this clonotype. The V and J genes are TRBV15 and TRBJ1-1; tentatively, D is TRBD1 (6 bases). The CDR3 spans 14 residues. The ends were cut back, 4 bases at V and 3 bases at J, with 12 bases in the middle. The germline gives CDR1 LNHNV, CDR2 YYDKDF (reference sequence). The CDR3 coding sequence is TGTGCCACCAGCACAGGGGAAAAGCACACTGAAGCTTTCTTT. Protein: CATSTGEKHTEAFF.

About this clonotype itself: Because the CDR3's place on the DNA is in doubt, the DNA is left out and the CDR3 is given as listed by TCRdb. The chain recombines TRBV21-1 with TRBJ1-6. TRBV21-1 has pseudogene status. With termini counted, the CDR3 has 24 amino acids. The CDR3 loop reads CASTNQTSMYLCASSNSYNSPLHF.

A note on this clonotype: A read error is possible here, since a much larger clone lies one base away. V is TRBV10-3 and J is TRBJ1-5; 7 bases agree with TRBD1. TRBJ2-3 matches the DNA end more closely, so the J call is doubtful. The CDR3 is 13 amino acids. CDR1 and CDR2 from the germline V gene are ENHRY and SYGVKD. The CDR3, as DNA: TGTGCCATTGGGACAGATAGCAATCAGCCCCAGTATTTT. Protein sequence: CAIGTDSNQPQYF.

V usage is TRBV7-2 and J usage is TRBJ1-5, with 10 nucleotides matching TRBD1. CDR3 size: 19 residues. V dropped 3 bases and J dropped 2; count of bases not matched to a gene: 13. Per the germline V gene, CDR1 is SGHTA and CDR2 is FQGNSA. Here the CDR3 reads CASSLGGTGVPEGNQPQHF. CDR3 bases: TGTGCCAGCAGCTTGGGGGGGACAGGGGTCCCTGAAGGCAATCAGCCCCAGCATTTT.

This clonotype came up a few times. The rearrangement links TRBV7-2 to TRBJ1-5; TRBD1 is a possible D gene (6 bases). This CDR3 contains 14 residues. Trimming took off 4 bases at V and 3 bases at J, with 10 bases between the two ends. The germline CDR1 and CDR2 sequences are SGHTA and FQGNSA. CDR3 sequence (DNA): TGTGCCAGCAGCTCAGGGACATCCAATCAGCCCCAGCATTTT. Amino acid sequence: CASSSGTSNQPQHF.

This chain joins TRBV20-1 and TRBJ2-1; 8 positions agree with TRBD2. There are 15 residues in the CDR3. The germline V gene encodes CDR1 DFQATT and CDR2 SNEGSKA (reference sequence). Losses at the gene ends were 3 bases for V and 1 base for J; bases not matched to a gene: 5. CDR3 nucleotides: TGCAGTGCTAGCGGGGGGGAGAGGTCCTACAATGAGCAGTTCTTC. Translation gives CSASGGERSYNEQFF.

The gene calls are TRBV20-1 and TRBJ2-1, with no clear D. Germline CDR1 is DFQATT and CDR2 is SNEGSKA (reference sequence). There are 14 residues in the CDR3. Trimming removed 0 bases from V and 3 bases from J, with 9 bases in between. The CDR3 region has the DNA TGCAGTGCTAGAGAGGGCGGAGTCTACAATGAGCAGTTCTTC. This translates into CSAREGGVYNEQFF.

V gene TRBV28 combines with J gene TRBJ2-7; D unresolved. This CDR3 has 13 amino acids. V lost 5 bases and J 4 bases, leaving 12 bases between the germline ends. The germline V gene encodes CDR1 MDHEN and CDR2 SYDVKM. CDR3 nucleotides: TGTGCCAGCAGTGACTTAAAGGCTTACGAGCAGTACTTC. Amino acids: CASSDLKAYEQYF.

The V gene is TRBV19, the J gene TRBJ2-7; D remains ambiguous. V lost 5 bases and J lost 3, with 14 bases in between. CDR1 is LNHDA, CDR2 SQIVND, per germline (reference sequence). This CDR3 has 14 amino acids. CDR3 in DNA: TGTGCCAGTAGTCCCCATGGCGCTATCTACGAGCAGTACTTC. Residues: CASSPHGAIYEQYF.

This chain joins TRBV6-1 and TRBJ2-1; 8 nucleotides agree with TRBD2. This CDR3 comprises 13 residues. Germline trimming cut 8 bases from V and 8 bases from J; bases unmatched to any gene: 8. Germline V lookup: CDR1 MNHNS, CDR2 SASEGT. CDR3 loop: CASGREGGDEQFF. CDR3 DNA sequence: TGTGCCAGCGGCCGGGAGGGTGGCGATGAGCAGTTCTTC.

This clonotype was seen more than once but under ten times. V usage is TRBV7-2 and J usage is TRBJ2-5; D ambiguous. Trimming left V 3 bases short and J 4 bases short, with 9 bases between. The CDR3 contains 13 residues. Per germline, CDR1 SGHTA and CDR2 FQGNSA. DNA for the CDR3: TGTGCCAGCAGCTTTGGCCTAGGAGAGACCCAGTACTTC. Its translation: CASSFGLGETQYF.

CDR3 in DNA: TGTGCCAGCAGTTCCCCCGTTTGGCAGCCCCAGCATTTT. Translated, it gives CASSSPVWQPQHF. The V gene is TRBV28, the J gene TRBJ1-5; D is unclear. The germline V gene encodes CDR1 MDHEN and CDR2 SYDVKM. The CDR3 is 13 residues long. V gave up 4 bases and J gave up 7 bases, with 11 bases separating them.

The chain employs TRBV20-1 and TRBJ2-5; 16 bases agree with TRBD2. The CDR3 is 17 amino acids. The V gene's germline CDR1 is DFQATT and CDR2 SNEGSKA (reference sequence). V lost 3 bases and J lost 5; bases outside the gene matches: 9. Here the CDR3 reads CSASGGTSGRDEETQYF. The CDR3 region has the DNA TGCAGTGCTAGCGGCGGGACTAGCGGGAGGGACGAGGAGACCCAGTACTTC.

This clonotype was observed a handful of times. One end of the junction is discordant with germline, which a read error may explain. The rearrangement uses TRBV7-7 and TRBJ2-5; D call uncertain. The CDR3 sequence is 14 residues long. Germline CDR1 and CDR2: SSHAT and FNYEAQ (reference sequence). CDR3 region: CASSSNRLVETQYF. The CDR3 DNA reads TGTGCTAGCAGCTCCAATAGGCTGGTGGAGACCCAGTACTTC.

The chain couples TRBV7-6 to TRBJ2-5; D not resolved. Germline V CDR1 and CDR2: SGHVS, FNYEAQ. This CDR3 region has 15 residues. Trimming left V 4 bases short and J 0 bases short, with 12 bases between. The CDR3 loop reads CASSSSGRNQETQYF. CDR3 nucleotide sequence: TGTGCCAGCAGCTCTAGTGGCAGGAACCAAGAGACCCAGTACTTC. Drawing the rest from reference TRBV7-6 and TRBJ2-5, the complete variable domain is GAGVSQSPRYKVTKRGQDVALRCDPISGHVSLYWYRQALGQGPEFLTYFNYEAQQDKSGLPNDRFSAERPEGSISTLTIQRTEQRDSAMYRCASSSSGRNQETQYFGPGTRLLVL.

This clonotype appeared a few times. The J gene is TRBJ2-6, the V gene TRBV21-1; no DNA check was done on the table's D call, TRBD1. TRBV21-1 is a pseudogene segment. The CDR3 extends over 17 amino acids. CDR3 nucleotide sequence: TGTGCCAGCAGTAAGCCAGGGTGGCCCCCTGGGGCCAACGTCCTGACTTTC. This translates into CASSKPGWPPGANVLTF.

The rearrangement links TRBV7-8 to TRBJ1-1, with 8 bases lining up with TRBD1. Trimming took 1 base from V and 4 from J; bases not matched to a gene: 2. From germline, CDR1 is SGHVS and CDR2 FQNEAQ. The CDR3 loop spans 14 amino acids. The CDR3 DNA follows: TGTGCCAGCAGCTTAGTCAGGGGGCCCACTGAAGCTTTCTTT. Protein product: CASSLVRGPTEAFF.

The V and J genes are TRBV6-4 and TRBJ2-2; D unresolved. CDR3 length equals 15 residues. Germline loops: CDR1 MRHNA, CDR2 SNTAGT. Trimming removed 0 bases at V and 1 base at J, with 6 bases between. CDR3 protein: CASSDSALNTGELFF. The CDR3, as DNA: TGTGCCAGCAGTGACTCGGCATTGAACACCGGGGAGCTGTTTTTT.

The genes are TRBV6-1 and TRBJ2-1, with TRBD2 identical over 13 bases. This CDR3 contains 18 residues. J lost 1 base, V lost 5 bases, and 8 bases had no gene match. Germline values: CDR1 MNHNS, CDR2 SASEGT. The CDR3 sequence is CASSLGTSGVVSYNEQFF. Written as DNA, the CDR3 is TGTGCCAGCAGTCTTGGGACTAGCGGGGTTGTGTCCTACAATGAGCAGTTCTTC.

The chain is built from TRBV6-2 or TRBV6-3 and TRBJ2-6, with TRBD1 as a possible D gene (5 bases). The CDR3 is 16 amino acids. The V gene's germline CDR1 is MNHEY and CDR2 SVGEGT. Trimming took 5 bases from V and 2 from J, leaving 13 bases between them. The CDR3 nucleotides are TGTGCCAGCAGTCTCTCCGGCAGGGCTGGGGCCAACGTCCTGACTTTC. Translation: CASSLSGRAGANVLTF.

The V gene is TRBV6-1, the J gene TRBJ2-5; 9 nucleotides line up with TRBD2. Looked up from germline, CDR1 is MNHNS and CDR2 is SASEGT. The CDR3 is 15 amino acids. Losses at the gene ends were 3 bases for V and 2 bases for J; bases not matched to a gene: 4. CDR3 in DNA: TGTGCCAGCAGTGATGGACTAGCGAGACAAGAGACCCAGTACTTC. Residues: CASSDGLARQETQYF.

The V gene is TRBV25-1, the J gene TRBJ2-5; D may be TRBD1 or TRBD2 (5 bases each). Germline V lookup: CDR1 MGHDK, CDR2 SYGVNS. Trimming pared 3 bases from V and 1 base from J, leaving 9 bases between. The CDR3 runs to 14 residues. The CDR3 is CASSERGFQETQYF. The DNA for the CDR3 is TGTGCCAGCAGTGAGAGGGGTTTCCAAGAGACCCAGTACTTC. The complete variable domain, with remaining parts taken from reference TRBV25-1 and TRBJ2-5, reads EADIYQTPRYLVIGTGKKITLECSQTMGHDKMYWYQQDPGMELHLIHYSYGVNSTEKGDLSSESTVSRIRTEHFPLTLESARPSHTSQYLCASSERGFQETQYFGPGTRLLVL.

The chain carries TRBV19 and TRBJ1-5; TRBD1 might be the D (5 bases). Germline CDR1 reads LNHDA; CDR2 reads SQIVND (reference sequence). V was pared by 7 bases and J by 3 bases, with 19 bases between. The CDR3 sequence is 16 residues long. In DNA form, the CDR3 reads TGTGCCAGTAACTCCGCGAGATGGGGGAACAATCAGCCCCAGCATTTT. Its protein product is CASNSARWGNNQPQHF.

The chain combines TRBV19 with TRBJ1-5; TRBD1 matches 7 bases. The CDR3 extends over 16 amino acids. Germline assignment: CDR1 LNHDA and CDR2 SQIVND (reference sequence). The V and J ends lost 2 bases and 6 bases, in that order; junction bases with no gene match: 10. CDR3 bases: TGTGCCAGTAGTATACGACAGGGTTCGCGCGTTCAGCCCCAGCATTTT. Translating it yields CASSIRQGSRVQPQHF.

The chain links TRBV21-1 to TRBJ2-5; TRBD1, the table's D call, was not compared with the DNA. TRBV21-1 counts as a pseudogene. The CDR3 has 16 amino acids. The CDR3 nucleotides read TGTGCCAGCAGCAAAGTCGGGACAGGGGGGCCAAAGACCCAGTACTTC. As protein: CASSKVGTGGPKTQYF.

The chain employs TRBV28 and TRBJ2-3, with D tentatively TRBD1 (5 bases). There are 15 residues in the CDR3. Deletions cut 6 bases from V and 5 bases from J, with 18 bases between. Germline-derived CDR1 and CDR2 are MDHEN and SYDVKM. The CDR3 loop reads CASSNQDKGIDTQYF. CDR3 nucleotide sequence: TGTGCCAGCAGCAACCAGGACAAAGGGATAGATACGCAGTATTTT.

CDR3 in DNA: TGTGCCTGGAGCGAAGATAGCAATCAGCCCCAGCATTTT. Its translation: CAWSEDSNQPQHF. The chain employs TRBV30 and TRBJ1-5; D is unclear. CDR3 length: 13 amino acids. V shed 3 bases and J shed 0 bases, with 6 bases lying between them. Germline assignment: CDR1 GTSNPN and CDR2 SVGIG (reference sequence).

The V and J genes are TRBV28 and TRBJ1-2; the match to TRBD1 covers 8 bases. Losses at the gene ends were 7 bases for V and 6 bases for J; bases not matched to a gene: 7. CDR1 and CDR2 from the germline V gene are MDHEN and SYDVKM. The CDR3 runs 13 residues. The CDR3 coding sequence is TGTGCCAGCACCTCCGGACAGGGTGATGGCTACACCTTC. It is translated as CASTSGQGDGYTF.

The rearrangement joins TRBV28 to TRBJ1-1; D may be TRBD1 (5 bases). The CDR3 loop spans 12 amino acids. CDR1 is MDHEN, CDR2 SYDVKM, per germline. V shed 4 bases and J shed 8 bases, with 11 bases lying between them. This CDR3 reads CASSSRTREAFF. CDR3 nucleotides: TGTGCCAGCAGTTCTAGGACAAGGGAAGCTTTCTTT.

This clonotype was picked up a small number of times. The gene calls are TRBV4-1 and TRBJ2-1, with D possibly matching TRBD2 (5 bases). Germline CDR1 reads MGHRA; CDR2 reads YSYEKL. Trimming pared 1 base from V and 1 base from J, leaving 8 bases between. CDR3 length equals 15 residues. The CDR3 is CASSQGRRSYNEQFF. DNA of the CDR3: TGCGCCAGCAGCCAAGGGCGGAGGTCCTACAATGAGCAGTTCTTC.